Detailed here is one TCR beta chain. Its target is not known. Samples each had at least 5 micrograms of total RNA extracted. The germline V gene encodes CDR1 MGHRA and CDR2 YSYEKL. With 6 bases clipped from V and 2 bases from J, the junction kept 12 bases outside the gene matches. This CDR3 is 16 amino acids long. The data belong to a study of blood T cells in healthy people across ages. Study results and limitations: Estimates based on one million T cells were treated as lower bounds. Strong correlation linked observed beta diversity and percent naive T cells. The fall in TCR beta diversity per million T cells was roughly linear with age.

Together with a sample-barcoded 5' primer, a J-beta primer mix was included in a second PCR lasting about 7 to 11 cycles. Each CDR3 protein gets one entry after TCRdb re-called the 5' RACE reads with MiXCR. This table has 910,000 or so distinct CDR3 sequences, roughly 51% appearing once. Specimen: blood. The TCR comes from a woman in her sixties or seventies in good health. V is TRBV4-1 and J is TRBJ1-2; 7 positions match TRBD1. The CDR3 bases are TGCGCCAGCAGAATTCTGCGACAGGGAGGAAACTATGGCTACACCTTC. Its protein product is CASRILRQGGNYGYTF.